A single sample is the source of the 27 T cell receptor beta chains below, sequenced in a study of response to subunit inactivated influenza vaccine. Each CDR3 protein gets one entry after TCRdb re-called the RT-PCR reads with MiXCR. This table has 500,000 to 600,000 distinct CDR3 sequences, 10% to 15% appearing once. The sequencing used PBMCs from blood, collected 40 to 50 days after vaccination. These receptors all come from a man aged 50-60 years who received an inactivated influenza vaccine.

In this sample, this clonotype turned up many times. The chain has TRBV6-1 and TRBJ1-4, with D possibly being TRBD1 (5 bases). Germline values: CDR1 MNHNS, CDR2 SASEGT. Trimming cost V 4 bases and J 5 bases, with 11 bases left between them. The CDR3 has 14 amino acids. This CDR3 is CASSGRDPNEKLFF. As DNA, the CDR3 is TGTGCCAGCAGTGGCCGGGACCCCAATGAAAAACTGTTTTTT.

This clonotype has more than one count but fewer than ten. This rearrangement joins TRBV5-1 to TRBJ1-1, with D uncertain. This CDR3 has 16 amino acids. Germline V lookup: CDR1 SGHRS, CDR2 YFSETQ. The V end lost 4 bases, the J end lost 0 bases, and 16 bases lay between the germline ends. This CDR3 is CASSPPYTNLNTEAFF. DNA for the CDR3: TGCGCCAGCAGCCCCCCTTACACGAACTTGAACACTGAAGCTTTCTTT.

This clonotype was found many times. The chain carries TRBV6-1 and TRBJ2-5, with a tentative D call TRBD2 (6 bases). The CDR3 consists of 15 residues. Per germline, CDR1 MNHNS and CDR2 SASEGT. V lost 3 bases to trimming and J lost 1 base, with 12 bases between them. CDR3 DNA: TGTGCCAGCAGTGACGGTGGGGGGACCCAAGAGACCCAGTACTTC. Residues: CASSDGGGTQETQYF.

The chain employs TRBV6-5 and TRBJ2-5; perhaps D is TRBD1 or TRBD2 (5 bases each). The CDR3 covers 14 residues. V gave up 2 bases and J gave up 4 bases, with 11 bases separating them. The germline gives CDR1 MNHEY, CDR2 SVGAGI. In DNA, the CDR3 is TGTGCCAGCAGTTACGGGGGTCTGAGAGAGACCCAGTACTTC. Translation: CASSYGGLRETQYF.

The chain employs TRBV2 and TRBJ2-5; possibly TRBD2 for D (6 bases). The CDR3 length is 13 residues. Trimming shortened V by 3 bases and J by 5 bases, and 10 bases separated the two germline ends. Germline values: CDR1 SNHLY, CDR2 FYNNEI. The CDR3 DNA sequence: TGTGCCAGCAGTGATGCGGGGAGCGAGACCCAGTACTTC. It specifies CASSDAGSETQYF.

Many counts were recorded for this clonotype. The gene calls are TRBV28 and TRBJ2-1; TRBD2 matches 11 bases. The CDR3 is 14 amino acids. Trimming cost V 8 bases and J 5 bases; bases outside gene matches: 5. Looked up from germline, CDR1 is MDHEN and CDR2 is SYDVKM. This CDR3 reads CASLAGGTHNEQFF. The CDR3 nucleotides are TGTGCCAGCCTAGCGGGAGGTACCCACAATGAGCAGTTCTTC. Full variable domain (rest looked up from reference TRBV28 and TRBJ2-1): DVKVTQSSRYLVKRTGEKVFLECVQDMDHENMFWYRQDPGLGLRLIYFSYDVKMKEKGDIPEGYSVSREKKERFSLILESASTNQTSMYLCASLAGGTHNEQFFGPGTRLTVL.

This chain connects TRBV9 to TRBJ2-7, with a weak D call TRBD1 (5 bases). V was cut by 0 bases and J by 6 bases, with 10 bases left in between. The CDR3 runs 13 residues. Germline CDR1 reads SGDLS; CDR2 reads YYNGEE. CDR3 bases: TGTGCCAGCAGCGTAGAGCAGGGTTCCGAGCAGTACTTC. This sequence encodes CASSVEQGSEQYF.

The V gene is TRBV5-1, the J gene TRBJ2-7; TRBD1 matches at 11 bases. The germline CDR1 and CDR2 sequences are SGHRS and YFSETQ. The CDR3 has 15 residues. V shed 4 bases and J 2 bases; nucleotides not matched to a gene: 5. Here the CDR3 DNA reads TGCGCCAGCAGCGCCTGGGACAGGGGGACCTACGAGCAGTACTTC. This encodes CASSAWDRGTYEQYF.

The sample holds a few counts of this clonotype. The chain has TRBV12-3 or TRBV12-4 and TRBJ2-2, with D unresolved. V lost 1 base and J lost 6, with 6 bases in between. This CDR3 spans 13 amino acids. The CDR3 reads CASSLGKSGELFF. The CDR3 nucleotides are TGTGCCAGCAGTTTAGGGAAGTCCGGGGAGCTGTTTTTT.

In this sample, this clonotype turned up a few times. This rearrangement joins TRBV28 to TRBJ1-2; D might be TRBD1 (5 bases). Germline loops: CDR1 MDHEN, CDR2 SYDVKM. V lost 6 bases and J lost 3, with 11 bases in between. CDR3 length: 13 residues. CDR3 in amino acids: CASRAGTHYGYTF. The DNA of the CDR3 is TGTGCCAGCAGAGCCGGGACGCACTATGGCTACACCTTC.

DNA of the CDR3: TGCAGTGGTTTGGCGCCCGACACAGATACGCAGTATTTT. Translated, it gives CSGLAPDTDTQYF. The chain joins TRBV20-1 to TRBJ2-3; D call uncertain. The CDR3 is made up of 13 amino acids. The germline V gene encodes CDR1 DFQATT and CDR2 SNEGSKA (reference sequence). The V end lost 7 bases, the J end lost 2 bases, and 13 bases lay between the germline ends.

This clonotype came up a few times. V is TRBV10-3 and J is TRBJ2-6; a weak D match, TRBD1 (5 bases). The CDR3 extends over 18 amino acids. Germline V CDR1 and CDR2: ENHRY, SYGVKD. V dropped 3 bases and J dropped 0 bases, with 15 bases sitting between them. The DNA for the CDR3 is TGTGCCATCAGTGATTCGGGCAGGGTGAGCTCTGGGGCCAACGTCCTGACTTTC. Encoded protein: CAISDSGRVSSGANVLTF.

CDR3 in DNA: TGTGCCACCAGCAGTAAAAAGATGGTGGCAGAACTGTTTTTT. As protein: CATSSKKMVAELFF. This sequence joins TRBV15 and TRBJ1-4; D ambiguous. Germline loops: CDR1 LNHNV, CDR2 YYDKDF (reference sequence). V dropped 3 bases and J dropped 12 bases, with 17 bases sitting between them. This CDR3 is built from 14 residues.

This rearrangement joins TRBV28 to TRBJ1-2; D is ambiguous. CDR3 length equals 13 residues. V lost 8 bases to trimming and J lost 6 bases, with 16 bases between them. CDR1 is MDHEN, CDR2 SYDVKM, per germline. CDR3 protein: CASGKHGGDGYTF. Written as DNA, the CDR3 is TGTGCCAGCGGAAAACACGGAGGCGATGGCTACACCTTC.

In its sample, this clonotype was seen a few times. The chain carries TRBV29-1 and TRBJ1-2; D unclear. Deletions cut 4 bases from V and 2 bases from J, with 11 bases between. CDR3 length: 13 residues. Germline CDR1 and CDR2: SQVTM and ANQGSEA. This CDR3 reads CSVGALGNYGYTF. CDR3 bases: TGCAGCGTTGGAGCTCTCGGAAACTATGGCTACACCTTC.

This clonotype was recorded many times. The chain couples TRBV28 to TRBJ2-5, with 10 bases aligning to TRBD1. V dropped 7 bases and J dropped 5; count of bases not matched to a gene: 13. Germline V lookup: CDR1 MDHEN, CDR2 SYDVKM. The CDR3 consists of 16 residues. The CDR3 here is CASKKMGQGRMETQYF. The CDR3 region has the DNA TGTGCCAGCAAAAAAATGGGACAGGGGCGAATGGAGACCCAGTACTTC.

The gene calls are TRBV29-1 and TRBJ2-1, with 9 nucleotides matching TRBD2. V was pared by 8 bases and J by 8 bases, with 10 bases of the junction left unmatched. The CDR3 consists of 13 residues. Germline assignment: CDR1 SQVTM and CDR2 ANQGSEA. The DNA of the CDR3 is TGCAGCCTGTCGGTAGCGGGGGATTATGAGCAGTTCTTC. Translation: CSLSVAGDYEQFF.

This chain uses TRBV6-1 with TRBJ2-7; D possibly corresponds to TRBD2 (6 bases). Germline assignment: CDR1 MNHNS and CDR2 SASEGT. The CDR3 consists of 18 residues. Trimming shortened V by 1 base and J by 3 bases, and 22 bases separated the two germline ends. CDR3 region: CASSEGRLAYPLYYEQYF. The DNA for the CDR3 is TGTGCCAGCAGTGAAGGTCGGCTAGCGTACCCCCTCTACTACGAGCAGTACTTC.

This rearrangement joins TRBV11-1 to TRBJ2-1, with 8 bases matching TRBD2. V gave up 1 base and J gave up 7 bases; unmatched junction bases: 6. The germline gives CDR1 SGHAT, CDR2 FQDESV (reference sequence). There are 15 residues in the CDR3. The CDR3 region is CASSLEPGGRNEQFF. The CDR3 bases are TGTGCCAGCAGCTTAGAACCGGGGGGGCGAAATGAGCAGTTCTTC.

Regarding this clonotype: At one of its ends the junction is not consistent with the germline gene, which may arise from a read error. The chain carries TRBV7-7 and TRBJ2-2; 8 bases align to TRBD1. Germline V lookup: CDR1 SSHAT, CDR2 FNYEAQ (reference sequence). This CDR3 is 15 amino acids long. As DNA, the CDR3 is TGTGCTAGCAGCCAAGCTCAGGGGGCTTACGGGGAGCTGTTTTTT. Encoded protein: CASSQAQGAYGELFF.

This clonotype was seen repeatedly, ten times or more. The rearrangement joins TRBV6-1 to TRBJ2-7; 7 bases match TRBD2. This CDR3 region has 16 residues. With V trimmed by 5 bases and J by 0 bases, 10 bases remained unmatched. Germline V gives CDR1 MNHNS, CDR2 SASEGT. The CDR3 is CASSPSGTGSSYEQYF. For the CDR3, the DNA is TGTGCCAGCAGTCCTAGCGGAACTGGGAGCTCCTACGAGCAGTACTTC.

This clonotype was observed a handful of times. The V and J genes are TRBV7-6 and TRBJ2-7; D is unresolved. This CDR3 contains 13 residues. Germline CDR1 reads SGHVS; CDR2 reads FNYEAQ. The V end was cut by 2 bases, the J end by 4 bases, with 9 bases between. The CDR3, as DNA: TGTGCCAGCAGCTTAAACGGAGCTTACGAGCAGTACTTC. Protein product: CASSLNGAYEQYF.

This clonotype was observed a handful of times. The chain couples TRBV25-1 to TRBJ2-3, with D hard to call. In germline, CDR1 is MGHDK, CDR2 SYGVNS. Trimming stripped 0 bases from V and 2 bases from J, with 6 bases between. The CDR3 consists of 14 residues. CDR3 region: CASSEYGFTDTQYF. CDR3 DNA: TGTGCCAGCAGTGAATATGGCTTCACAGATACGCAGTATTTT.

This clonotype was observed a handful of times. The chain recombines TRBV6-5 with TRBJ2-3; 8 nucleotides match TRBD1. Losses at the gene ends were 0 bases for V and 1 base for J; bases not matched to a gene: 0. This CDR3 is built from 15 residues. Germline values: CDR1 MNHEY, CDR2 SVGAGI. CDR3 sequence: CASSYSGQGTDTQYF. CDR3 coding DNA: TGTGCCAGCAGTTACTCGGGACAGGGCACAGATACGCAGTATTTT.

This clonotype was observed a few times. The chain couples TRBV12-3 or TRBV12-4 to TRBJ2-3; D perhaps matches TRBD2 (7 bases). The CDR3 has 15 residues. With 6 bases removed from V and 1 base from J, the gap between germline ends came to 14 bases. The CDR3 loop is CASSSGGGGTDTQYF. In DNA form, the CDR3 reads TGTGCCAGCAGCTCTGGGGGGGGCGGCACAGATACGCAGTATTTT.

The gene calls are TRBV7-8 and TRBJ2-7, with D tentatively TRBD2 (6 bases). Germline CDR1 reads SGHVS; CDR2 reads FQNEAQ. This CDR3 has 15 amino acids. With 1 base removed from V and 4 bases from J, the gap between germline ends came to 14 bases. For the CDR3, the DNA is TGTGCCAGCAGCTTAGGTAGGAGGGTCGGGTACGAGCAGTACTTC. As protein: CASSLGRRVGYEQYF.

V and J are TRBV28 and TRBJ2-5; the D gene is possibly TRBD2 (5 bases). With 5 bases removed from V and 1 base from J, the gap between germline ends came to 14 bases. The CDR3 consists of 15 residues. Germline CDR1 reads MDHEN; CDR2 reads SYDVKM. The CDR3 loop is CASSPPRGGQETQYF. In DNA form, the CDR3 reads TGTGCCAGCAGTCCCCCCCGCGGAGGCCAAGAGACCCAGTACTTC.